This TCR beta chain came from a study of Ad26.COV2.S vaccination and SARS-CoV-2 variants. General study points: Vaccine and placebo groups showed comparable non-spike TCR breadth.

Measured with immunoSEQ multiplex PCR; TCRdb has only the in-frame clones, and not every one. The sample yields about 350,000 clones, 88% seen once. V shed 6 bases and J 11 bases; nucleotides not matched to a gene: 4. Germline-derived CDR1 and CDR2 are MDHEN and SYDVKM. This CDR3 region has 12 residues. Points on this clone: Antigen: not known.

As for treatment: roughly 18 received Ad26.COV2.S at low or high dose, single or two shots; about five received placebo; per-sample allocation not given. Specimens were obtained on day 63 following the first vaccine or placebo injection. At a Boston site, the person donating was an adult of 18-55 years. The V and J genes are TRBV28 and TRBJ1-1; TRBD1 agrees at 12 bases. The sequence was obtained from a person aged 18-60 years who received the Ad26.COV2.S COVID-19 vaccine or a placebo. The sample in question was peripheral blood, obtained in a trial of Ad26.COV2.S vaccine versus placebo. CDR3 region: CASRPGQGAAFF. The CDR3 nucleotides read TGTGCCAGCAGACCGGGACAGGGGGCGGCTTTCTTT. The full variable domain, its missing parts supplied by reference TRBV28 and TRBJ1-1, is DVKVTQSSRYLVKRTGEKVFLECVQDMDHENMFWYRQDPGLGLRLIYFSYDVKMKEKGDIPEGYSVSREKKERFSLILESASTNQTSMYLCASRPGQGAAFFGQGTRLTVV.